Below are 21 T cell receptor beta chains sequenced from a single sample in a study of T cells in localized non-small cell lung cancer. Measured with immunoSEQ multiplex PCR; TCRdb has only the in-frame clones, and not every one. The sample records some 34,000 clones, 80% being singletons. The sample consisted of peripheral blood, taken before any cancer treatment. The source is a male donor older than 55 with stage III squamous cell lung carcinoma.

The rearrangement joins TRBV29-1 to TRBJ1-1; D unclear. This CDR3 is built from 13 residues. Deletions cut 3 bases from V and 0 bases from J, with 8 bases between. Germline loops: CDR1 SQVTM, CDR2 ANQGSEA. This CDR3 is CSVERTMNTEAFF. The CDR3 DNA follows: TGCAGCGTTGAGAGGACGATGAACACTGAAGCTTTCTTT.

The sample holds one count of this clone. The chain uses TRBV27 and TRBJ2-2; D remains unclear. This CDR3 spans 11 amino acids. V dropped 7 bases and J dropped 9 bases, with 9 bases sitting between them. The germline CDR1 and CDR2 sequences are MNHEY and SMNVEV (reference sequence). CDR3 DNA: TGTGCCAGCATGGGGTACAGGGAGCTGTTTTTT. Its translation: CASMGYRELFF.

V is TRBV28 and J is TRBJ2-1; 8 bases fit TRBD2. Per the germline V gene, CDR1 is MDHEN and CDR2 is SYDVKM. V was clipped by 3 bases and J by 2 bases; unmatched bases: 6. The CDR3 has 16 residues. The DNA of the CDR3 is TGTGCCAGCAGTTTCCCTTTGCGGGGGGCCTACAATGAGCAGTTCTTC. Its translation: CASSFPLRGAYNEQFF.

The genes are TRBV7-6 and TRBJ2-1; tentative D call: TRBD2 (5 bases). V gave up 5 bases and J gave up 7 bases, with 15 bases separating them. Germline V gives CDR1 SGHVS, CDR2 FNYEAQ. There are 14 residues in the CDR3. The CDR3 protein is CASSQKRYDNEQFF. The CDR3 DNA sequence: TGTGCCAGCAGCCAGAAGCGGTACGATAATGAGCAGTTCTTC.

By sample fraction, this clone is medium-sized. V gene TRBV5-4 combines with J gene TRBJ2-3, with 12 nucleotides matching TRBD2. Germline assignment: CDR1 SGHNT and CDR2 YYREEE (reference sequence). Trimming at V came to 0 bases and at J to 2 bases, leaving 10 bases not matched to a gene. There are 19 residues in the CDR3. CDR3 nucleotide sequence: TGTGCCAGCAGCTTGGAAGGGCTAGCGGGAGGGTCCCTCACAGATACGCAGTATTTT. Translation gives CASSLEGLAGGSLTDTQYF.

J is TRBJ2-3 and V is TRBV5-6; D is unresolved. Trimming took off 2 bases at V and 3 bases at J, with 1 base between the two ends. This CDR3 spans 11 amino acids. Germline V gene data show CDR1 as SGHDT and CDR2 as YYEEEE. CDR3 loop: CASSFTDTQYF. The CDR3 nucleotides read TGTGCCAGCAGCTTTACAGATACGCAGTATTTT. The full variable domain, with the rest looked up from reference TRBV5-6 and TRBJ2-3, is DAGVTQSPTHLIKTRGQQVTLRCSPKSGHDTVSWYQQALGQGPQFIFQYYEEEERQRGNFPDRFSGHQFPNYSSELNVNALLLGDSALYLCASSFTDTQYFGPGTRLTVL.

The sample holds one count of this clone. The chain couples TRBV6-5 to TRBJ1-1; D is unclear. The CDR3 is made up of 16 amino acids. The germline V and J ends were trimmed by 4 bases and 2 bases, with 17 bases remaining between them. Germline-derived CDR1 and CDR2 are MNHEY and SVGAGI. The CDR3 region is CASSSIRTGGNTEAFF. The CDR3 nucleotides are TGTGCCAGCAGTTCAATTCGGACGGGTGGAAACACTGAAGCTTTCTTT.

The chain is built from TRBV7-2 and TRBJ1-2; D not resolved. The germline V gene encodes CDR1 SGHTA and CDR2 FQGNSA. V was pared by 3 bases and J by 4 bases, with 15 bases between. The CDR3 is 15 amino acids. The CDR3 DNA follows: TGTGCCAGCAGCTTGGACGGCTACGGCCTCTATGGCTACACCTTC. The encoded protein is CASSLDGYGLYGYTF.

This clone was detected a few times. The chain links TRBV6-6 to TRBJ1-1; D gene ambiguous. The V and J ends lost 8 bases and 0 bases respectively, with 13 bases between them. The CDR3 has 14 residues. The V gene's germline CDR1 is MNHNY and CDR2 SVGAGI (reference sequence). In nucleotides, the CDR3 is TGTGCCAGCTACGCTCAGGCGATGAACACTGAAGCTTTCTTT. Its translation is CASYAQAMNTEAFF.

The chain joins TRBV5-8 to TRBJ1-2; TRBD1 matches 7 bases. Losses at the gene ends were 3 bases for V and 6 bases for J; bases not matched to a gene: 8. The length of the CDR3 is 14 residues. Per the germline V gene, CDR1 is SGHTS and CDR2 is YDEGEE. The CDR3 spells CASSWPGGGDGYTF. As DNA, the CDR3 is TGTGCCAGCAGCTGGCCAGGGGGTGGGGATGGCTACACCTTC.

This clone showed up just once. The chain links TRBV5-1 to TRBJ2-2; D gene uncertain. Germline CDR1 is SGHRS and CDR2 is YFSETQ. V was cut by 0 bases and J by 1 base, with 7 bases left in between. There are 15 residues in the CDR3. CDR3 sequence (DNA): TGCGCCAGCAGCTTGGTCGTAGGGAACACCGGGGAGCTGTTTTTT. Protein: CASSLVVGNTGELFF.

The V and J genes are TRBV2 and TRBJ1-4; 11 bases agree with TRBD1. This CDR3 has 13 amino acids. V lost 6 bases to trimming and J lost 7 bases; unmatched junction nucleotides: 1. Looked up from germline, CDR1 is SNHLY and CDR2 is FYNNEI. Here the CDR3 DNA reads TGTGCCAGCAGCGGGACAGGGGGTGAAAAACTGTTTTTT. Protein product: CASSGTGGEKLFF.

The chain combines TRBV7-9 with TRBJ1-3; no firm D call. CDR1 SEHNR and CDR2 FQNEAQ come from the germline V gene (reference sequence). V shed 3 bases and J shed 0 bases, with 9 bases lying between them. The CDR3 length is 15 residues. The CDR3 loop is CASSLTENSGNTIYF. In DNA form, the CDR3 reads TGTGCCAGCAGCTTGACGGAAAACTCTGGAAACACCATATATTTT.

The chain links TRBV9 to TRBJ2-3; 9 positions agree with TRBD2. Trimming at V came to 4 bases and at J to 11 bases, leaving 20 bases not matched to a gene. Germline V CDR1 and CDR2: SGDLS, YYNGEE. This CDR3 contains 17 residues. The CDR3: CASSPLVAGDPVGGQYF. Written as DNA, the CDR3 is TGTGCCAGCAGCCCCCTGGTAGCGGGAGATCCGGTGGGTGGGCAGTATTTT.

V and J are TRBV9 and TRBJ2-7, with D maybe TRBD1 (6 bases). This CDR3 has 15 residues. CDR1 and CDR2 from the germline V gene are SGDLS and YYNGEE. V lost 3 bases to trimming and J lost 2 bases, with 15 bases between them. CDR3: CASSALGDTTYEQYF. CDR3 DNA: TGTGCCAGCAGCGCCCTCGGGGACACCACCTACGAGCAGTACTTC. Full variable domain (rest looked up from reference TRBV9 and TRBJ2-7): DSGVTQTPKHLITATGQRVTLRCSPRSGDLSVYWYQQSLDQGLQFLIQYYNGEERAKGNILERFSAQQFPDLHSELNLSSLELGDSALYFCASSALGDTTYEQYFGPGTRLTVT.

The chain carries TRBV7-2 and TRBJ1-1, with unresolved D. The CDR3 loop spans 14 amino acids. Trimming took off 0 bases at V and 7 bases at J, with 12 bases between the two ends. Germline CDR1 and CDR2: SGHTA and FQGNSA. DNA of the CDR3: TGTGCCAGCAGCTTAGCGATGGCAGCCAGTGAAGCTTTCTTT. It encodes CASSLAMAASEAFF. Drawing the rest from reference TRBV7-2 and TRBJ1-1, the complete variable domain is GAGVSQSPSNKVTEKGKDVELRCDPISGHTALYWYRQSLGQGLEFLIYFQGNSAPDKSGLPSDRFSAERTGGSVSTLTIQRTQQEDSAVYLCASSLAMAASEAFFGQGTRLTVV.

The V and J genes are TRBV18 and TRBJ2-1; 10 nucleotides align to TRBD2. V was pared by 1 base and J by 5 bases, with 14 bases of the junction left unmatched. CDR3 length equals 19 residues. The germline gives CDR1 KGHSH, CDR2 LQKENI. The CDR3 DNA is TGTGCCAGCTCACCACAGGAAACTTACATAGCGGGAGGCAACAATGAGCAGTTCTTC. This translates into CASSPQETYIAGGNNEQFF.

The chain couples TRBV4-1 to TRBJ2-1; D unresolved. V lost 8 bases and J 2 bases, leaving 10 bases between the germline ends. The CDR3 is 13 amino acids. Germline V gene lookup returns CDR1 MGHRA and CDR2 YSYEKL. DNA of the CDR3: TGCGCCAGCGCCGTCGAGCCCTACAATGAGCAGTTCTTC. Its protein product is CASAVEPYNEQFF.

The V gene is TRBV10-3, the J gene TRBJ2-1, with D unresolved. The CDR3 covers 11 residues. V lost 2 bases and J 7 bases, leaving 3 bases between the germline ends. The germline gives CDR1 ENHRY, CDR2 SYGVKD. The CDR3 DNA reads TGTGCCATCAGTGAGGAGAATGAGCAGTTCTTC. Its translation: CAISEENEQFF.

The rearrangement uses TRBV7-2 and TRBJ2-7, with D uncertain. The CDR3 consists of 16 residues. V was clipped by 3 bases and J by 3 bases, with 18 bases between them. From germline, CDR1 is SGHTA and CDR2 FQGNSA. CDR3 in DNA: TGTGCCAGCAGCTTTGCTCCGACTGGAAAGTACTACGAGCAGTACTTC. It encodes CASSFAPTGKYYEQYF.

The chain uses TRBV28 and TRBJ1-2; TRBD1 matches at 8 bases. Germline values: CDR1 MDHEN, CDR2 SYDVKM. V lost 3 bases and J lost 4; bases outside the gene matches: 7. This CDR3 contains 15 residues. The CDR3 DNA sequence: TGTGCCAGCAGTTTGCGGGACAGGCATACCTATGGCTACACCTTC. Its translation is CASSLRDRHTYGYTF.